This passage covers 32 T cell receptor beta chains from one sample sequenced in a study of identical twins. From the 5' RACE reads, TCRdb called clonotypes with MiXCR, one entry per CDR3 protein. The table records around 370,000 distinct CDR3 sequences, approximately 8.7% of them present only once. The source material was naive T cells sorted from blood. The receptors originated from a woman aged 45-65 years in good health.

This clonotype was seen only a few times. DNA of the CDR3: TGTGCCAGCAGCTCACCGGGACTAGCTGCCTACAATGAGCAGTTCTTC. Translated, it gives CASSSPGLAAYNEQFF. V gene TRBV5-6 combines with J gene TRBJ2-1; TRBD2 aligns across 9 bases. Per germline, CDR1 SGHDT and CDR2 YYEEEE. J lost 2 bases, V lost 3 bases, and 6 bases had no gene match. The CDR3 sequence is 16 residues long. The full variable domain, completed using reference TRBV5-6 and TRBJ2-1, is DAGVTQSPTHLIKTRGQQVTLRCSPKSGHDTVSWYQQALGQGPQFIFQYYEEEERQRGNFPDRFSGHQFPNYSSELNVNALLLGDSALYLCASSSPGLAAYNEQFFGPGTRLTVL.

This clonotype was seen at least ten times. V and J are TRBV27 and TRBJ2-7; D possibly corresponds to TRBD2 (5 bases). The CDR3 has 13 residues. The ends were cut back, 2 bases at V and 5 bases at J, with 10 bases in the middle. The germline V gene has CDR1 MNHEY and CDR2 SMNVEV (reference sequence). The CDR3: CASSLLGGHEQYF. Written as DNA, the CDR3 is TGTGCCAGCAGTTTACTTGGAGGCCACGAGCAGTACTTC.

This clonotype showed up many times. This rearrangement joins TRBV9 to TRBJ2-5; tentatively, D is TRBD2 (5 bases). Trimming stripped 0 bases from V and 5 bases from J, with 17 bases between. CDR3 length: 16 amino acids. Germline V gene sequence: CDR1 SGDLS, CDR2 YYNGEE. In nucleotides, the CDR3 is TGTGCCAGCAGCGTAGCTCCACTCGACGGGATCGAGACCCAGTACTTC. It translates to CASSVAPLDGIETQYF.

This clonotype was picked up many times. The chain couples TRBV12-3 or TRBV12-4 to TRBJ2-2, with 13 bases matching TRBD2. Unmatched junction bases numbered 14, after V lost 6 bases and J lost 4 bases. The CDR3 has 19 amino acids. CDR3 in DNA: TGTGCCAGCAGCTTCGGACTAGCGGGAGCCACCCGATCCACCGGGGAGCTGTTTTTT. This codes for CASSFGLAGATRSTGELFF.

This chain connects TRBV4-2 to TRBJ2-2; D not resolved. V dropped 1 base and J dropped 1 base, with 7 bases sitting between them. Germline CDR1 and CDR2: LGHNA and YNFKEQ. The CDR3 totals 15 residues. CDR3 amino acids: CASSQVSQNTGELFF. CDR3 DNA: TGTGCCAGCAGCCAAGTATCGCAGAACACCGGGGAGCTGTTTTTT.

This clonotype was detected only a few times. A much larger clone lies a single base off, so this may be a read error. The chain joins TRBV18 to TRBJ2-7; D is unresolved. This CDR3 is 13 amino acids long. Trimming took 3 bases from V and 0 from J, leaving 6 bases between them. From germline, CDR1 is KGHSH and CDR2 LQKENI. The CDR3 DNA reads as TGTGCCAGCTCACCGACAACCTCCTACGAGCAGTACTTC. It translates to CASSPTTSYEQYF.

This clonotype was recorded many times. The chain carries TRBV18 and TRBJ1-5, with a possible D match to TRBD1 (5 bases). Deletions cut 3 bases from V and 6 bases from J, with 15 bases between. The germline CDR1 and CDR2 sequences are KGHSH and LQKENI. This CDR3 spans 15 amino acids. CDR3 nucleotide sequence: TGTGCCAGCTCACCGGGGACCCGGGGCGGTCAGCCCCAGCATTTT. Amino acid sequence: CASSPGTRGGQPQHF.

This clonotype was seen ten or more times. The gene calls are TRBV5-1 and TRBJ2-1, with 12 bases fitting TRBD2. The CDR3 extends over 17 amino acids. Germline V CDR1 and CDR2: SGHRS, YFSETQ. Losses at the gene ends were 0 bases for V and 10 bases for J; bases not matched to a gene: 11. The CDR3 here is CASSLARGGLAGEEQFF. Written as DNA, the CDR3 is TGCGCCAGCAGCTTGGCTAGGGGGGGACTAGCGGGCGAAGAGCAGTTCTTC. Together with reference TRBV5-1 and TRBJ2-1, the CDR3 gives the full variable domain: KAGVTQTPRYLIKTRGQQVTLSCSPISGHRSVSWYQQTPGQGLQFLFEYFSETQRNKGNFPGRFSGRQFSNSRSEMNVSTLELGDSALYLCASSLARGGLAGEEQFFGPGTRLTVL.

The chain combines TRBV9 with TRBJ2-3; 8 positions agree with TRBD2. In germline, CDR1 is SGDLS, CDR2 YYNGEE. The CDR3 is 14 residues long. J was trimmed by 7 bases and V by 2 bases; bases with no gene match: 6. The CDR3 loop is CASSVSGIPNTQYF. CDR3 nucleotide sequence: TGTGCCAGCAGCGTTAGCGGGATTCCCAATACGCAGTATTTT.

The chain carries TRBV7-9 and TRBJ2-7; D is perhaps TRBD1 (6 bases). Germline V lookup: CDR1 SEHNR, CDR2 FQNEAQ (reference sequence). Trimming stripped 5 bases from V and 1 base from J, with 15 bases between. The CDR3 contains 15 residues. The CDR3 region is CASSPLRQVSYEQYF. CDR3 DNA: TGTGCCAGCAGCCCCCTGAGACAGGTTTCCTACGAGCAGTACTTC.

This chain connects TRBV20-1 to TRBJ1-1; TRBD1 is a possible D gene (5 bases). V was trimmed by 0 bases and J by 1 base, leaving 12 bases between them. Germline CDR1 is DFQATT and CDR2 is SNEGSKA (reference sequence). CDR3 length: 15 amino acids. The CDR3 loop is CSARESEGWNTEAFF. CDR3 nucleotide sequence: TGCAGTGCTAGAGAATCTGAGGGGTGGAACACTGAAGCTTTCTTT.

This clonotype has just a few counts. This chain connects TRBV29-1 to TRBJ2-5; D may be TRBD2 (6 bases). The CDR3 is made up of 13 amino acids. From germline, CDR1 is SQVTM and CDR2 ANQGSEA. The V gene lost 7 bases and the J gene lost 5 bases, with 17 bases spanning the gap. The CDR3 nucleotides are TGCAGCGGCGACGCGGGGCCCGACGAGACCCAGTACTTC. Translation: CSGDAGPDETQYF.

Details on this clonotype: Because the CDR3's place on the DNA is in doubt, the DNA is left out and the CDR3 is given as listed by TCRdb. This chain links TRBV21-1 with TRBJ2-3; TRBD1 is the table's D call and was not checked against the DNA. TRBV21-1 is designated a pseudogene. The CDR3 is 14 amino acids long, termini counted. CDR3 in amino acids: CASSTHWGRGTQYF.

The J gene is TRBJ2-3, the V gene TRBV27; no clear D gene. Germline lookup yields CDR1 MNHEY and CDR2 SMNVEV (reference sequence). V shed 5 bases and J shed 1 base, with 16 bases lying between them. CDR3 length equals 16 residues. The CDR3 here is CASSPLPPRGTDTQYF. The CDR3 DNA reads TGTGCCAGCAGTCCCCTCCCCCCCCGGGGCACAGATACGCAGTATTTT.

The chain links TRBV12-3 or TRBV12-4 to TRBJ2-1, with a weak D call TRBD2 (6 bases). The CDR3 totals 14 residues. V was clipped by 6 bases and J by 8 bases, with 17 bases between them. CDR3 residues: CASSQDYSRDEQFF. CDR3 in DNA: TGTGCCAGCAGCCAGGACTATTCCAGAGATGAGCAGTTCTTC.

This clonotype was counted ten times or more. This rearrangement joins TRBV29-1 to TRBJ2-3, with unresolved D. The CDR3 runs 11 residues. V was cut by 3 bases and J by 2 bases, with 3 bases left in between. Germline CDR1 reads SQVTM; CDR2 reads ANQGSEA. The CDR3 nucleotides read TGCAGCGTTGACTACACAGATACGCAGTATTTT. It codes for CSVDYTDTQYF.

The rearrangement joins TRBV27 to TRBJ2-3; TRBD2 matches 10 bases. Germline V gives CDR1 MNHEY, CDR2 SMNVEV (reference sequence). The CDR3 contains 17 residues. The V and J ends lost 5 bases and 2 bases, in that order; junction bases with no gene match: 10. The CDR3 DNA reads TGTGCCAGCAGTCCCTTCACCGGGACTAGCGCCACAGATACGCAGTATTTT. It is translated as CASSPFTGTSATDTQYF.

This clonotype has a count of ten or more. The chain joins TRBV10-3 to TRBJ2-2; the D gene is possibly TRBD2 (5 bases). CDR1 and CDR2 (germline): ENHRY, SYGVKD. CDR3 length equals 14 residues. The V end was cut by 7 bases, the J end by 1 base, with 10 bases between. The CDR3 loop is CAIKEDLNTGELFF. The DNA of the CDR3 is TGTGCCATCAAAGAGGACTTGAACACCGGGGAGCTGTTTTTT.

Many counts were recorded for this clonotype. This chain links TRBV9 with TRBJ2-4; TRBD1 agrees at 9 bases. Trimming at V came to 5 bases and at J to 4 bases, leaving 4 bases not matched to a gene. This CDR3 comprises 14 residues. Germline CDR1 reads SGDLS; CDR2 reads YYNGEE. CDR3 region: CASSSGQGKNIQYF. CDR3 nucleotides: TGTGCCAGCAGTTCAGGACAGGGGAAAAACATTCAGTACTTC.

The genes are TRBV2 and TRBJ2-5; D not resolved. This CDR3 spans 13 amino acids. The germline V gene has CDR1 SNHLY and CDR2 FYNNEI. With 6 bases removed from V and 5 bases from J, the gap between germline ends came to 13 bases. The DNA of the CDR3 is TGTGCCAGCAGGAGCCTGGGTTCGGAGACCCAGTACTTC. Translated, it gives CASRSLGSETQYF.

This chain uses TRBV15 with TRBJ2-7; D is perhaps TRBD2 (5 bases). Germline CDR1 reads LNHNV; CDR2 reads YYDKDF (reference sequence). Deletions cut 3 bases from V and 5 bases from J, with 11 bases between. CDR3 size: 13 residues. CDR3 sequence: CATSRFGENEQYV. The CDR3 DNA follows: TGTGCCACCAGCAGGTTCGGGGAGAACGAGCAGTACGTC.

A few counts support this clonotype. The CDR3 DNA reads TGTGCCAGCAGCGCCCTACATGAGCAGTTCTTC. Amino acid sequence: CASSALHEQFF. This sequence joins TRBV9 and TRBJ2-1; D is unclear. Per germline, CDR1 SGDLS and CDR2 YYNGEE. Trimming shortened V by 3 bases and J by 8 bases, and 6 bases separated the two germline ends. This CDR3 is built from 11 residues.

CDR3 protein: CASSADREGGETQYF. The CDR3 coding sequence is TGTGCCAGCAGTGCCGACAGGGAAGGTGGGGAGACCCAGTACTTC. V is TRBV25-1 and J is TRBJ2-5; 7 bases agree with TRBD1. V gave up 4 bases and J gave up 5 bases; unmatched junction bases: 10. This CDR3 is built from 15 residues. Per the germline V gene, CDR1 is MGHDK and CDR2 is SYGVNS.

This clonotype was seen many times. CDR3 protein: CAISEEAGVGDTQYF. The CDR3 nucleotides read TGTGCCATCAGTGAAGAAGCGGGAGTAGGGGATACGCAGTATTTT. This chain uses TRBV10-3 with TRBJ2-3; 8 nucleotides match TRBD2. The J segment lost 6 bases and the V segment lost 3 bases, leaving 8 bases of the junction unmatched. In germline, CDR1 is ENHRY, CDR2 SYGVKD. This CDR3 has 15 residues.

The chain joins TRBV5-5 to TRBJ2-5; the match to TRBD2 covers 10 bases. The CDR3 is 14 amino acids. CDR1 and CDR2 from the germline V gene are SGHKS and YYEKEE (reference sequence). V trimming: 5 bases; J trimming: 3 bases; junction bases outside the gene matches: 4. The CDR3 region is CASRRGLAEETQYF. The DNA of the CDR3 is TGTGCCAGCAGGAGAGGACTAGCGGAAGAGACCCAGTACTTC.

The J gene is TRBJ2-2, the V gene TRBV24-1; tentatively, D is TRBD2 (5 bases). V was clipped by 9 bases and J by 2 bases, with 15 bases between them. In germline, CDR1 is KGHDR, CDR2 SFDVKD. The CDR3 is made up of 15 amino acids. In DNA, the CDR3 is TGTGCCACCGAGCGCGGGCCGGGTAACACCGGGGAGCTGTTTTTT. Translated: CATERGPGNTGELFF.

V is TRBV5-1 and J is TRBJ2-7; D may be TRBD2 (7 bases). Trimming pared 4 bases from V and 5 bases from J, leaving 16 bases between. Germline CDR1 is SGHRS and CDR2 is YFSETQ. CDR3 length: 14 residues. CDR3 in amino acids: CASSAWGGMDEQYF. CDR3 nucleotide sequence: TGCGCCAGCAGCGCGTGGGGGGGCATGGACGAGCAGTACTTC.

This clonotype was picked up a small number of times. The CDR3 loop reads CASSQELRDLNTQYF. CDR3 coding DNA: TGCGCCAGCAGCCAAGAACTCCGAGATCTGAATACGCAGTATTTT. The V and J genes are TRBV4-1 and TRBJ2-3; D is uncertain. The V and J ends lost 0 bases and 7 bases respectively, with 14 bases between them. The CDR3 loop spans 15 amino acids. Germline CDR1 is MGHRA and CDR2 is YSYEKL.

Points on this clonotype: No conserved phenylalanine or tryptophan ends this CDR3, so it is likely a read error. For the CDR3, the DNA is TGCAGTGCTACAACGACTCTAGTTAATGAGCAGTTCTAC. Protein product: CSATTTLVNEQFY. V usage is TRBV20-1 and J usage is TRBJ2-1; no reliable D call. The germline CDR1 and CDR2 sequences are DFQATT and SNEGSKA (reference sequence). The CDR3 runs 13 residues. Trimming removed 4 bases from V and 7 bases from J, with 14 bases in between.

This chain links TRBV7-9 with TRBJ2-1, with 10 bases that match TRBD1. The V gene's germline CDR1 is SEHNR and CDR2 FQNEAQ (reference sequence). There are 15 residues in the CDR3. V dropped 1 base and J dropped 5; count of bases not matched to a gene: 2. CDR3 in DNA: TGTGCCAGCAGCTTAGTTGGGACAGGGGACAATGAGCAGTTCTTC. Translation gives CASSLVGTGDNEQFF.

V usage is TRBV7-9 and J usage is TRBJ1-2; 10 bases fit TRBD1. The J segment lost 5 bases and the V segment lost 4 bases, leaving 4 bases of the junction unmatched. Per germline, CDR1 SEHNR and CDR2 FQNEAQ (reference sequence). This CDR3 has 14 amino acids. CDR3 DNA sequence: TGTGCCAGCAGCTCGACAGGGGGCCTTTATGGCTACACCTTC. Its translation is CASSSTGGLYGYTF.

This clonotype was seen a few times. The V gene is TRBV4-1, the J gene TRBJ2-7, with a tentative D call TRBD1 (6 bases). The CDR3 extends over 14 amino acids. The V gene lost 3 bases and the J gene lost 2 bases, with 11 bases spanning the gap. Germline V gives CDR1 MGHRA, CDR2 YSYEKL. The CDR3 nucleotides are TGCGCCAGCAGCCATATAGGACAGCCCTACGAGCAGTACTTC. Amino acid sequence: CASSHIGQPYEQYF.